The sequence of this T cell receptor beta chain was determined in a study of T-cell memory formation after mild COVID-19. Germline V lookup: CDR1 SGHRS, CDR2 YFSETQ. This CDR3 contains 15 residues. V shed 4 bases and J shed 8 bases, with 19 bases lying between them. One entry per CDR3 protein results from TCRdb running MiXCR on the 5' RACE reads. In the table there are about 110,000 distinct CDR3 sequences, 9.5% to 15% of which are singletons. The TCR sequence derives from an adult woman who had mild COVID-19 (a few samples of this study predate the infection). Cell type and time point are not known. Sequenced input: PBMCs or a T cell subset sorted from them (not recorded which). This rearrangement joins TRBV5-1 to TRBJ2-1; D could derive from TRBD1 or TRBD2 (7 bases each). The CDR3 reads CASSRGTGEGDEQFF. Here the CDR3 DNA reads TGCGCCAGCAGCCGCGGAACAGGGGAGGGCGATGAGCAGTTCTTC.